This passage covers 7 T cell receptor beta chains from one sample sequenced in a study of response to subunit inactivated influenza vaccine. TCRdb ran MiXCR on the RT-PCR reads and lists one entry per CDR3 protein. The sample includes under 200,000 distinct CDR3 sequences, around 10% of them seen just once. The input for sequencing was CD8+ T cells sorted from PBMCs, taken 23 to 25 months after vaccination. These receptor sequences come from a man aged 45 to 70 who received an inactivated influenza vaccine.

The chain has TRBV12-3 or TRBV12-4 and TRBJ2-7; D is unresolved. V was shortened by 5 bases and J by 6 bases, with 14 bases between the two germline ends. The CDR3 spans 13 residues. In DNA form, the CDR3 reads TGTGCCAGCAGTCCAGGCCCCACTGGCGAGCAGTACTTC. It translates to CASSPGPTGEQYF.

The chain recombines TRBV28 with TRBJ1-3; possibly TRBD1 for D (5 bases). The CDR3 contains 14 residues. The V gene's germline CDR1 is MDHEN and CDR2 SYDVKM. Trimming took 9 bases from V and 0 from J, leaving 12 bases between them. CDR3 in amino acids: CASSPGNSGNTIYF. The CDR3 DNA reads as TGTGCCAGTTCTCCAGGGAACTCTGGAAACACCATATATTTT.

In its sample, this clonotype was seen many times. CDR3 sequence: CASSFGTREETQYF. CDR3 nucleotides: TGTGCCAGCAGCTTCGGGACTAGAGAGGAGACCCAGTACTTC. The chain combines TRBV13 with TRBJ2-5; 8 bases agree with TRBD2. The germline V gene has CDR1 PRHDT and CDR2 FYEKMQ (reference sequence). J gave up 5 bases and V 3 bases, and 5 bases lay outside the gene matches. The CDR3 covers 14 residues.

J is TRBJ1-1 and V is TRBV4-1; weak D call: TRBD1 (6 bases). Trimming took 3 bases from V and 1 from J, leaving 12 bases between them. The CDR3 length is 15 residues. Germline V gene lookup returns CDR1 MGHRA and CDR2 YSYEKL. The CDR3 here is CASSQRGNPNTEAFF. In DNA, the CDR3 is TGCGCCAGCAGCCAGAGGGGGAATCCGAACACTGAAGCTTTCTTT.

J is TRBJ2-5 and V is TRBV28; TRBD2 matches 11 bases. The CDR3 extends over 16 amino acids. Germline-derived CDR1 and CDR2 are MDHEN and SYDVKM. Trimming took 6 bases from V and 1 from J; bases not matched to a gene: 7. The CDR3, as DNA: TGTGCCAGCAGCCCCCCTAGCGGGGGGCTCCAAGAGACCCAGTACTTC. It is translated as CASSPPSGGLQETQYF.

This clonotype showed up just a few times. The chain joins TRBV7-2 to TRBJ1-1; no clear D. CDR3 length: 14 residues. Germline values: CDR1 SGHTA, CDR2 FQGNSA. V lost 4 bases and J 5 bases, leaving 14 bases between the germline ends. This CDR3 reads CASSSPGKGTEAFF. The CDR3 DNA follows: TGTGCCAGCAGCTCGCCCGGGAAAGGGACTGAAGCTTTCTTT.

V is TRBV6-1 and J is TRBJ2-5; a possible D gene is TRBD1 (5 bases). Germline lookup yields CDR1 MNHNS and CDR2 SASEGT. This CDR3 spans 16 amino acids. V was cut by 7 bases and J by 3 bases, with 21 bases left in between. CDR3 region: CASTETENSIKETQYF. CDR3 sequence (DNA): TGTGCCAGCACTGAGACAGAGAATTCGATAAAAGAGACCCAGTACTTC.